Given below is one T cell receptor beta chain in context. Its antigen is unknown. One end of the junction is discordant with germline, which a read error may explain. Primed by a sample-barcoded 5' primer and a J-beta primer mix, a second PCR proceeded for 7 to 11 cycles. One entry per CDR3 protein results from TCRdb running MiXCR on the 5' RACE reads. The sample shows hundreds of thousands of distinct CDR3 sequences, 20% to 30% of them seen only once. CDR3 length: 14 amino acids. Germline-derived CDR1 and CDR2 are SSHAT and FNYEAQ (reference sequence). This record comes from a study of blood T cells in healthy people across ages. Notes on the study in general: TCR beta diversity tracked closely with naive T cell percentage.

These sequences were also reported in another study, on T cells of mothers and their children. This second study says: Three healthy Caucasian mothers and their six children were the donors. The overlap seen between related mothers and children slightly exceeded that of unrelated pairs, though not significantly. Persisting microchimeric T cell clones went undetected.

J is TRBJ2-5 and V is TRBV7-7; D not resolved. What was sequenced was blood. The receptor's source is a boy aged 5-17 years in good health. Here the CDR3 DNA reads TGTGCTAGCAGCTTAGGTCTCTATCAAGAGACCCAGTACTTC. Protein sequence: CASSLGLYQETQYF.